A single sample is the source of the 22 T cell receptor beta chains below, sequenced in a study of response to subunit inactivated influenza vaccine. MiXCR, applied by TCRdb to the RT-PCR reads, yields one record per CDR3 protein. This sample carries 450,000 to 600,000 distinct CDR3 sequences, more than 7% of them seen once, and the ten largest clones take around 13%. The sequenced sample was PBMCs from blood, obtained about 24 months after vaccination. The source is a man in his fifties or sixties who received an inactivated influenza vaccine.

This clonotype has more than one count but fewer than ten. The chain carries TRBV11-1 and TRBJ1-2; the match to TRBD1 covers 11 bases. The CDR3 totals 16 residues. Germline assignment: CDR1 SGHAT and CDR2 FQDESV (reference sequence). The V gene end was trimmed by 5 bases and the J gene end by 4 bases; junction bases not matched to a gene: 9. The CDR3 nucleotides are TGTGCCAGCAGCCGAGGACAGGGGGCTATCGGCTATGGCTACACCTTC. As protein: CASSRGQGAIGYGYTF.

The sample holds a few counts of this clonotype. The V gene is TRBV3-1, the J gene TRBJ1-1; 8 nucleotides line up with TRBD1. This CDR3 contains 14 residues. V lost 4 bases to trimming and J lost 7 bases; unmatched junction nucleotides: 8. Germline V CDR1 and CDR2: LGHDT, YNNKEL (reference sequence). This CDR3 reads CASSLTTGGSEAFF. Written as DNA, the CDR3 is TGTGCCAGCAGCCTTACAACAGGGGGTAGTGAAGCTTTCTTT.

The chain carries TRBV12-3 or TRBV12-4 and TRBJ1-3; D is unresolved. V lost 7 bases, J lost 0 bases, and 25 bases lay in between. The CDR3 runs 19 residues. For the CDR3, the DNA is TGTGCCAGCAACCCAGGACCGGCAAAGACGATGAGCTCTGGAAACACCATATATTTT. It is translated as CASNPGPAKTMSSGNTIYF.

This clonotype was counted a few times. The chain uses TRBV3-1 and TRBJ1-2; D unresolved. V gave up 0 bases and J gave up 4 bases, with 18 bases separating them. The CDR3 runs to 17 residues. CDR1 is LGHDT, CDR2 YNNKEL, per germline (reference sequence). CDR3 sequence reads: CASSQEVAGFGPYGYTF. CDR3 bases: TGTGCCAGCAGCCAAGAAGTAGCTGGGTTTGGGCCCTATGGCTACACCTTC.

This clonotype has just a few counts. This chain's CDR3 is CAISEPGHQNTEAFF. The CDR3 nucleotides are TGTGCCATCAGTGAGCCGGGACATCAGAACACTGAAGCTTTCTTT. This sequence joins TRBV10-3 and TRBJ1-1; possible D gene TRBD1, 6 bases. The CDR3 contains 15 residues. V lost 2 bases and J 1 base, leaving 11 bases between the germline ends. The germline gives CDR1 ENHRY, CDR2 SYGVKD.

This clonotype was observed many times. V and J are TRBV12-3 or TRBV12-4 and TRBJ2-1; possible D gene TRBD1, 6 bases. The CDR3 is 14 residues long. V lost 6 bases, J lost 0 bases, and 9 bases lay in between. The CDR3 region is CASSDRSSYNEQFF. Here the CDR3 DNA reads TGTGCCAGCAGCGACAGGAGCTCCTACAATGAGCAGTTCTTC.

This chain uses TRBV7-8 with TRBJ1-2; TRBD1 is a possible D gene (6 bases). Trimming took 5 bases from V and 4 from J, leaving 14 bases between them. Germline V gene lookup returns CDR1 SGHVS and CDR2 FQNEAQ. The CDR3 extends over 14 amino acids. The CDR3 is CASSHRGQSYGYTF. The CDR3 DNA sequence: TGTGCCAGCAGCCACCGCGGACAGTCCTATGGCTACACCTTC.

In this sample, this clonotype turned up many times. DNA for the CDR3: TGCAGTGCTAGAGAAGGCAGGGCGGTAGATACGCAGTATTTT. This sequence encodes CSAREGRAVDTQYF. The rearrangement links TRBV20-1 to TRBJ2-3; D is perhaps TRBD1 (5 bases). The germline V and J ends were trimmed by 0 bases and 5 bases, with 12 bases remaining between them. The germline CDR1 and CDR2 sequences are DFQATT and SNEGSKA (reference sequence). The CDR3 is 14 amino acids.

This clonotype was picked up a small number of times. The chain is built from TRBV5-1 and TRBJ1-6; D is possibly TRBD1 (5 bases). Trimming took off 4 bases at V and 10 bases at J, with 18 bases between the two ends. Germline lookup yields CDR1 SGHRS and CDR2 YFSETQ. The CDR3 is 15 residues long. DNA of the CDR3: TGCGCCAGCAGCCGAATAGACAGTAATACCTCACCCCTCCACTTT. It yields the protein CASSRIDSNTSPLHF.

This clonotype was seen at least ten times. The rearrangement joins TRBV10-3 to TRBJ1-3, with unresolved D. The germline V gene has CDR1 ENHRY and CDR2 SYGVKD. V lost 6 bases, J lost 7 bases, and 19 bases lay in between. The CDR3 loop spans 15 amino acids. The CDR3 here is CAIRGDREVGNTIYF. The CDR3 region has the DNA TGTGCCATCAGGGGAGATCGAGAGGTCGGGAACACCATATATTTT.

The chain has TRBV5-8 and TRBJ2-5, with a weak D call TRBD1 (6 bases). The CDR3 extends over 13 amino acids. The V end was cut by 8 bases, the J end by 2 bases, with 13 bases between. CDR1 is SGHTS, CDR2 YDEGEE, per germline. CDR3 amino acids: CARGQGRQETQYF. The DNA for the CDR3 is TGTGCCAGGGGCCAGGGGCGGCAAGAGACCCAGTACTTC.

This clonotype appeared a few times. This chain connects TRBV10-3 to TRBJ1-1, with TRBD1 matching 9 bases. CDR3 length equals 14 residues. Germline CDR1 reads ENHRY; CDR2 reads SYGVKD. V lost 4 bases, J lost 1 base, and 1 base stayed unmatched. Written as DNA, the CDR3 is TGTGCCATCAGTGTGGACAGGGGGAACACTGAAGCTTTCTTT. Encoded protein: CAISVDRGNTEAFF.

The rearrangement joins TRBV5-1 to TRBJ2-5, with D maybe TRBD2 (6 bases). The CDR3 is 15 residues long. Between the trimmed V and J ends, which lost 6 bases and 1 base, there was a span of 16 bases. Germline V gene lookup returns CDR1 SGHRS and CDR2 YFSETQ. CDR3 DNA: TGCGCCAGCAATCCCGGGGCGGGAACCCAAGAGACCCAGTACTTC. This sequence encodes CASNPGAGTQETQYF.

This clonotype was seen more than once but under ten times. The germline gene is not matched at one end of the junction; a read error may be the cause. The chain joins TRBV4-2 to TRBJ1-1; D is unclear. In germline, CDR1 is LGHNA, CDR2 YNFKEQ. This CDR3 comprises 11 residues. The CDR3 protein is CASMTSGTWIF. The CDR3 DNA is TGTGCCAGCATGACATCCGGAACGTGGATCTTT.

This clonotype was observed many times. The rearrangement uses TRBV10-3 and TRBJ2-3; possibly TRBD2 for D (6 bases). This CDR3 contains 13 residues. V lost 4 bases and J 5 bases, leaving 10 bases between the germline ends. Germline V gives CDR1 ENHRY, CDR2 SYGVKD. The CDR3: CAISGGALDTQYF. The CDR3 DNA sequence: TGTGCCATCAGTGGCGGGGCGTTAGATACGCAGTATTTT.

This clonotype was observed at least ten times. The rearrangement joins TRBV28 to TRBJ2-1, with 10 bases fitting TRBD2. With 4 bases clipped from V and 1 base from J, the junction kept 1 base outside the gene matches. CDR3 size: 15 residues. Germline CDR1 reads MDHEN; CDR2 reads SYDVKM. The CDR3, as DNA: TGTGCCAGCAGTTCTAGCGGGAGATCCTACAATGAGCAGTTCTTC. Encoded protein: CASSSSGRSYNEQFF.

This clonotype was observed at least ten times. The chain links TRBV7-2 to TRBJ1-1, with no clear D. Germline V gives CDR1 SGHTA, CDR2 FQGNSA. There are 10 residues in the CDR3. CDR3 residues: CASGYTEAFF. The DNA for the CDR3 is TGTGCTAGTGGGTACACTGAAGCTTTCTTT.

This clonotype was detected many times. The V call is TRBV27, the J call TRBJ2-3, with D hard to call. The CDR3 runs 14 residues. The germline CDR1 and CDR2 sequences are MNHEY and SMNVEV (reference sequence). Trimming took 0 bases from V and 6 from J, leaving 10 bases between them. The CDR3 reads CASSLSNALDTQYF. The CDR3 region has the DNA TGTGCCAGCAGTTTATCGAATGCTCTGGATACGCAGTATTTT.

CDR3 in DNA: TGTGCCAGCAGCTTAGCGACCGGGATTGCAGATACGCAGTATTTT. It is translated as CASSLATGIADTQYF. V usage is TRBV7-6 and J usage is TRBJ2-3; perhaps TRBD2 as D (5 bases). The CDR3 is made up of 15 amino acids. Looked up from germline, CDR1 is SGHVS and CDR2 is FNYEAQ. V was shortened by 0 bases and J by 4 bases, with 11 bases between the two germline ends.

The chain employs TRBV28 and TRBJ2-1; D perhaps matches TRBD2 (6 bases). The germline CDR1 and CDR2 sequences are MDHEN and SYDVKM. The CDR3 covers 15 residues. Trimming took off 7 bases at V and 0 bases at J, with 13 bases between the two ends. CDR3 residues: CASILSGSSYNEQFF. The DNA of the CDR3 is TGTGCCAGCATCCTTAGCGGAAGCTCCTACAATGAGCAGTTCTTC.

The table lists this clonotype with many counts. The V gene is TRBV28, the J gene TRBJ2-7, with D possibly matching TRBD1 (5 bases). V lost 4 bases and J 0 bases, leaving 10 bases between the germline ends. The CDR3 has 14 amino acids. CDR1 is MDHEN and CDR2 is SYDVKM in the germline V gene. The chain's CDR3 is CASSYPRVSYEQYF. The CDR3 nucleotides are TGTGCCAGCAGTTACCCCAGGGTCTCCTACGAGCAGTACTTC.

This clonotype showed up just a few times. J is TRBJ1-1 and V is TRBV10-3; 10 bases match TRBD1. V lost 0 bases to trimming and J lost 0 bases; unmatched junction nucleotides: 4. From germline, CDR1 is ENHRY and CDR2 SYGVKD. This CDR3 has 17 amino acids. The CDR3 is CAISESQGQGMNTEAFF. In nucleotides, the CDR3 is TGTGCCATCAGTGAGTCCCAGGGACAGGGGATGAACACTGAAGCTTTCTTT.